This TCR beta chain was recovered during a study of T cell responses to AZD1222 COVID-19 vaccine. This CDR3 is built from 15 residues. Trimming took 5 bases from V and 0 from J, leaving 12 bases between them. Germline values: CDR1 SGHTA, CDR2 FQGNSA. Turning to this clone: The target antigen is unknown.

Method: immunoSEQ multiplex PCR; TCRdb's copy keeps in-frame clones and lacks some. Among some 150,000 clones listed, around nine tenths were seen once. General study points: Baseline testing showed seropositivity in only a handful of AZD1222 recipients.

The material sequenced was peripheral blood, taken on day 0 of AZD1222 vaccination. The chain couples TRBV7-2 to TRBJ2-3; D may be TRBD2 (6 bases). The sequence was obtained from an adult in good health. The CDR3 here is CASSHSGESTDTQYF. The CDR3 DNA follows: TGTGCCAGCAGCCACTCGGGGGAAAGCACAGATACGCAGTATTTT.